This passage covers 14 T cell receptor beta chains from one sample sequenced in a study of OX40 agonist ivuxolimab in advanced cancers. Generated by immunoSEQ multiplex PCR, the TCRdb table keeps only in-frame clones and is missing some. The sample yields around 27,000 clones, 90% seen once. The sample consisted of CD4+ or CD8+ T cells sorted from blood, taken in a trial of the OX40 agonist ivuxolimab. The origin of the receptors is an adult with an advanced solid tumor such as melanoma, head and neck, liver or kidney cancer.

This clone showed up just once. Relative to the germline gene, one junction end is altered; a read error may explain this. V is TRBV13 and J is TRBJ1-1; 7 bases agree with TRBD1. The CDR3 runs 14 residues. Germline V lookup: CDR1 PRHDT, CDR2 FYEKMQ (reference sequence). The CDR3 sequence: CASSETGLNAEAFF. DNA for the CDR3: TGTGCCAGCAGCGAGACAGGGTTGAACGCTGAAGCTTTCTTT.

The rearrangement joins TRBV2 to TRBJ1-2; perhaps TRBD1 as D (6 bases). This CDR3 region has 12 residues. V gave up 8 bases and J gave up 5 bases, with 12 bases separating them. Looked up from germline, CDR1 is SNHLY and CDR2 is FYNNEI. The CDR3 DNA sequence: TGTGCCAGCCATACGGACAGATATGGCTACACCTTC. Residues: CASHTDRYGYTF.

Only a few counts were recorded for this clone. The chain uses TRBV11-3 and TRBJ2-7; a possible D gene is TRBD2 (8 bases). The CDR3 length is 16 residues. V was cut by 3 bases and J by 3 bases, with 18 bases left in between. Per germline, CDR1 SGHNT and CDR2 YENEEA. The chain's CDR3 is CASSFNRGLGGYEQYF. CDR3 DNA sequence: TGTGCCAGCAGCTTCAACAGGGGACTAGGGGGCTACGAGCAGTACTTC.

The chain couples TRBV27 to TRBJ2-7, with 8 bases matching TRBD1. The V gene end was trimmed by 5 bases and the J gene end by 2 bases; junction bases not matched to a gene: 17. The CDR3 has 18 residues. From germline, CDR1 is MNHEY and CDR2 SMNVEV (reference sequence). DNA for the CDR3: TGTGCCAGCAGTCTCCAATTCCCGACAGGGGAAATAGCCTACGAGCAGTACTTC. Amino acid sequence: CASSLQFPTGEIAYEQYF.

The V and J genes are TRBV6-6 and TRBJ2-1; 8 positions match TRBD2. CDR1 and CDR2 (germline): MNHNY, SVGAGI (reference sequence). The J segment lost 5 bases and the V segment lost 5 bases, leaving 2 bases of the junction unmatched. The CDR3 has 13 amino acids. The CDR3 coding sequence is TGTGCCAGCAGTCGTAGCGGGAACAATGAGCAGTTCTTC. This sequence encodes CASSRSGNNEQFF.

The gene calls are TRBV9 and TRBJ2-1; D remains ambiguous. Germline lookup yields CDR1 SGDLS and CDR2 YYNGEE. This CDR3 comprises 13 residues. V was clipped by 1 base and J by 4 bases, with 6 bases between them. CDR3 nucleotide sequence: TGTGCCAGCAGCGTATACGGTTACAATGAGCAGTTCTTC. Amino acids: CASSVYGYNEQFF.

The chain carries TRBV12-5 and TRBJ1-1; D gene uncertain. This CDR3 spans 14 amino acids. V gave up 3 bases and J gave up 5 bases, with 13 bases separating them. Germline-derived CDR1 and CDR2 are LGHNT and FRNRAP. For the CDR3, the DNA is TGTGCTAGTGGTTTTTACAGCCAGGCAACTGAAGCTTTCTTT. Its protein product is CASGFYSQATEAFF.

This rearrangement joins TRBV11-1 to TRBJ2-7; TRBD1 matches 9 bases. Germline V gene lookup returns CDR1 SGHAT and CDR2 FQDESV (reference sequence). This CDR3 has 16 amino acids. The junction had 12 bases not matched to a gene; V was cut back by 4 bases and J by 5 bases. CDR3 residues: CASSYLTGQGLDEQYF. The CDR3, as DNA: TGTGCCAGCAGCTACTTAACGGGACAGGGCCTAGACGAGCAGTACTTC.

V is TRBV5-8 and J is TRBJ2-5; 7 bases are a match to TRBD2. The J call is doubtful: the DNA matches TRBJ2-7 better. CDR1 and CDR2 (germline): SGHTS, YDEGEE. This CDR3 has 14 residues. CDR3 in DNA: TGTGCCAGCAGCACACGAGCGGGGAGATACGAGCAGTACTTC. Encoded protein: CASSTRAGRYEQYF.

V usage is TRBV19 and J usage is TRBJ2-1, with TRBD2 matching 7 bases. From germline, CDR1 is LNHDA and CDR2 SQIVND (reference sequence). V lost 1 base and J lost 10; bases outside the gene matches: 10. The CDR3 has 15 amino acids. Here the CDR3 DNA reads TGTGCCAGTAGTATAGGGAGCGGGATGTCTACCGAGCAGTTCTTC. It is translated as CASSIGSGMSTEQFF.

By share, this clone counts as medium-sized. This sequence joins TRBV19 and TRBJ2-1, with D hard to call. V dropped 7 bases and J dropped 1 base, with 14 bases sitting between them. Germline assignment: CDR1 LNHDA and CDR2 SQIVND (reference sequence). This CDR3 comprises 15 residues. The CDR3 sequence is CASTSPGPSYNEQFF. CDR3 nucleotide sequence: TGTGCCAGTACTTCCCCCGGACCTTCCTACAATGAGCAGTTCTTC.

This chain joins TRBV5-1 and TRBJ2-1, with unresolved D. Trimming removed 3 bases at V and 0 bases at J, with 16 bases between. Germline lookup yields CDR1 SGHRS and CDR2 YFSETQ. The CDR3 is 17 residues long. The CDR3 DNA is TGCGCCAGCAGCTCCGTTGGAGCCACGAGCTCCTACAATGAGCAGTTCTTC. Translating it yields CASSSVGATSSYNEQFF.

CDR3 in DNA: TGTGCCAGCAGCAATGCGGGACAGGCCTCCAATGAGCAGTTCTTC. Translating gives CASSNAGQASNEQFF. The chain uses TRBV13 and TRBJ2-1, with 8 bases lining up with TRBD1. Germline trimming cut 5 bases from V and 6 bases from J; bases unmatched to any gene: 9. Looked up from germline, CDR1 is PRHDT and CDR2 is FYEKMQ (reference sequence). The CDR3 consists of 15 residues.

The chain uses TRBV5-4 and TRBJ2-5, with TRBD2 matching 13 bases. Germline CDR1 is SGHNT and CDR2 is YYREEE (reference sequence). This CDR3 contains 16 residues. Germline trimming cut 3 bases from V and 5 bases from J; bases unmatched to any gene: 7. CDR3 DNA: TGTGCCAGCAGCTACGGACTAGCGGGAGAGGGGGAGACCCAGTACTTC. This translates into CASSYGLAGEGETQYF. The complete variable domain, with remaining parts taken from reference TRBV5-4 and TRBJ2-5, reads ETGVTQSPTHLIKTRGQQVTLRCSSQSGHNTVSWYQQALGQGPQFIFQYYREEENGRGNFPPRFSGLQFPNYSSELNVNALELDDSALYLCASSYGLAGEGETQYFGPGTRLLVL.